The rows below give T cell receptor beta chains drawn from one sample of a study of cytomegalovirus exposure and HLA in healthy donors. Clones were read by immunoSEQ multiplex PCR, and TCRdb kept only the in-frame ones, dropping some. Among under 150,000 clones listed, 75% to 90% were seen once. Sequencing was carried out using PBMCs. These TCRs come from a woman younger than 45 in good health and CMV-seropositive. CDR3s leave out the opening cysteine and the closing phenylalanine or tryptophan. The order of the fields is V gene, J gene, CDR3 length, CDR3 protein.

V: TRBV10-3
J: TRBJ2-3
length: 13
CDR3: AISWGTGDTDTQY

V: TRBV29-1
J: TRBJ2-3
length: 15
CDR3: SVTDPQGTRSTDTQY

V: TRBV21-1
J: TRBJ1-1
length: 11
CDR3: ASIPGGRTEAF

V: TRBV6-5
J: TRBJ2-7
length: 13
CDR3: ASSYGTSGTYEQY

V: TRBV18
J: TRBJ2-1
length: 14
CDR3: ASSPRTGSSYNEQF

V: TRBV4-1
J: TRBJ1-5
length: 13
CDR3: ASSQGQGLGQPQH

V: TRBV28
J: TRBJ1-5
length: 13
CDR3: ASSTGQGGNQPQH

V: TRBV5-4
J: TRBJ2-5
length: 14
CDR3: ASSPTGGNSQETQY

V: TRBV15
J: TRBJ1-6
length: 14
CDR3: ATSRELAGAYSPLH

V: TRBV5-1
J: TRBJ2-7
length: 13
CDR3: ASSLTSGKAYEQY

V: TRBV9
J: TRBJ1-2
length: 13
CDR3: ASSVDSLPGYGYT

V: TRBV5-6
J: TRBJ2-7
length: 11
CDR3: ASSLVRGLEQY

V: TRBV30
J: TRBJ1-2
length: 14
CDR3: AWDSWDSQTYYGYT

V: TRBV7-9
J: TRBJ2-2
length: 12
CDR3: ASSQRVSTGELF

V: TRBV10-1
J: TRBJ2-1
length: 13
CDR3: ASSGLAGGPNEQF

V: TRBV7-6
J: TRBJ2-1
length: 13
CDR3: ASSRSGGARNEQF

V: TRBV19
J: TRBJ2-5
length: 12
CDR3: ASSIDGGQETQY

V: TRBV5-1
J: TRBJ2-7
length: 12
CDR3: ASSQPQTGSEQY

V: TRBV18
J: TRBJ2-3
length: 16
CDR3: ASSPLLLQGGGTDTQY

V: TRBV28
J: TRBJ2-7
length: 9
CDR3: ASSVSYEQY

V: TRBV7-7
J: TRBJ2-1
length: 13
CDR3: ASSLTEGGYNEQF

V: TRBV30
J: TRBJ2-7
length: 11
CDR3: AWSLAGTYEQY

V: TRBV9
J: TRBJ1-3
length: 14
CDR3: ASSAAGGMAGNTIY

V: TRBV7-9
J: TRBJ2-5
length: 13
CDR3: ASSYPGTGIETQY

V: TRBV6-5
J: TRBJ2-1
length: 13
CDR3: ASRRASGVYNEQF

V: TRBV18
J: TRBJ2-7
length: 11
CDR3: ASSQGQRDEQY

V: TRBV9
J: TRBJ2-3
length: 12
CDR3: ASSVRGARDTQY

V: TRBV2
J: TRBJ1-1
length: 11
CDR3: AITTGLNTEAF

V: TRBV2
J: TRBJ2-3
length: 12
CDR3: ASSSGTSTDTQY

V: TRBV9
J: TRBJ2-1
length: 13
CDR3: ASSGGQGEGNEQF

V: TRBV7-9
J: TRBJ2-3
length: 16
CDR3: ASSYGLAGGPDIDTQY

V: TRBV27
J: TRBJ2-7
length: 13
CDR3: ASSLYGGEAYEQY

V: TRBV27
J: TRBJ2-1
length: 15
CDR3: ASSSLGRGEGFNEQF

V: TRBV7-9
J: TRBJ2-3
length: 13
CDR3: ASSSRGERTDTQY

V: TRBV2
J: TRBJ1-4
length: 15
CDR3: ASSEVLGTGFGEKLF

V: TRBV7-3
J: TRBJ1-1
length: 11
CDR3: ASAFGRGAEAF

V: TRBV6-5
J: TRBJ2-7
length: 13
CDR3: ASSSGLAGEYEQY

V: TRBV18
J: TRBJ2-6
length: 15
CDR3: ASSPQATTSGANVLT

V: TRBV7-2
J: TRBJ2-1
length: 16
CDR3: ASSVAGGGTSGDNEQF

V: TRBV27
J: TRBJ2-1
length: 15
CDR3: ASSLSSLPSSYNEQF

V: TRBV15
J: TRBJ2-1
length: 13
CDR3: ATSREGSSYNEQF

V: TRBV6-5
J: TRBJ2-1
length: 11
CDR3: ASRGSSYNEQF

V: TRBV5-4
J: TRBJ2-7
length: 12
CDR3: ASSPGGGYYEQY

V: TRBV28
J: TRBJ2-1
length: 14
CDR3: ASRPLAGETYNEQF

V: TRBV2
J: TRBJ1-1
length: 11
CDR3: ASSENLNTEAF

V: TRBV4-2
J: TRBJ2-7
length: 12
CDR3: ASSQDWASREQY

V: TRBV5-1
J: TRBJ2-2
length: 12
CDR3: ASETDPNTGELF

V: TRBV6-6
J: TRBJ1-2
length: 11
CDR3: ASSSQGGSGYT